This T cell receptor beta chain was retrieved from a study of STAT5B mutations in CD4+ large granular lymphocyte leukemia. General study results and limits: TRBV06-family usage was enriched in top patient clones (8/27) versus controls (2/35).

Repertoires were generated with immunoSEQ multiplex PCR, while TCRdb's copy carries only in-frame clones and drops some. The repertoire holds 30,000 to 40,000 clones, with 70% to 90% as singletons. The germline V gene has CDR1 SGDLS and CDR2 YYNGEE. Trimming took off 0 bases at V and 9 bases at J, with 13 bases between the two ends. The CDR3 loop spans 14 amino acids. This clone has a single count. Its specificity is not known. This clonotype originated in a human donor in good health. Sequencing input: CD4+ T cells from blood buffy coats. The chain couples TRBV9 to TRBJ2-1; D gene unclear. The CDR3 DNA reads as TGTGCCAGCAGCGTAGATGGCACCCTCAGTGAGCAGTTCTTC. Its translation: CASSVDGTLSEQFF. The entire variable domain, with the rest obtained from reference TRBV9 and TRBJ2-1, is as follows: DSGVTQTPKHLITATGQRVTLRCSPRSGDLSVYWYQQSLDQGLQFLIQYYNGEERAKGNILERFSAQQFPDLHSELNLSSLELGDSALYFCASSVDGTLSEQFFGPGTRLTVL.